Listed below are T cell receptor beta chains from one sample, sequenced in a study of blood T cells in healthy people across ages. MiXCR, applied by TCRdb to the 5' RACE reads, yields one record per CDR3 protein. The table shows 1.5 million to 2 million distinct CDR3 sequences, with about 31% occurring only once. Input material: blood. Source of these receptors: a woman between 25 and 40 years old in good health. Each CDR3 is given with its conserved first and last residue. The order of the fields is CDR3 length, D gene, V gene, J gene, clone size, CDR3 protein, CDR3 DNA. The D gene is left open where the match is weak. The size field is filled for only some rows; it gives once, few, many or a size class.

length: 14; D: -; V: TRBV9; J: TRBJ2-6; size: once; CDR3: CASSGRGRANVLTF; DNA: TGTGCCAGCAGCGGTAGGGGCAGGGCCAACGTCCTGACTTTC
length: 14; D: TRBD2; V: TRBV6-5; J: TRBJ2-7; size: -; CDR3: CASSREGLNYEQYF; DNA: TGTGCCAGCAGTCGGGAGGGCCTGAACTACGAGCAGTACTTC
length: 14; D: -; V: TRBV5-1; J: TRBJ2-5; size: -; CDR3: CASSFLTVQETQYF; DNA: TGCGCCAGCAGCTTTTTGACGGTACAAGAGACCCAGTACTTC
length: 12; D: -; V: TRBV25-1; J: TRBJ2-1; size: -; CDR3: CASSDRQDEQFF; DNA: TGTGCCAGCAGTGACCGACAGGATGAGCAGTTCTTC
length: 15; D: -; V: TRBV12-3/TRBV12-4; J: TRBJ2-1; size: few; CDR3: CASSLRVTGYNEQFF; DNA: TGTGCCAGCAGTTTACGCGTGACAGGCTACAATGAGCAGTTCTTC
length: 13; D: -; V: TRBV2; J: TRBJ2-7; size: -; CDR3: CASSAGAGNEQYF; DNA: TGTGCCAGCAGCGCGGGGGCCGGTAACGAGCAGTACTTC
length: 15; D: -; V: TRBV6-4; J: TRBJ2-1; size: -; CDR3: CASSDSKLLGNEQFF; DNA: TGTGCCAGCAGTGACTCAAAGCTCCTGGGCAATGAGCAGTTCTTC
length: 14; D: TRBD2; V: TRBV20-1; J: TRBJ2-1; size: -; CDR3: CSARGGRGRNEQFF; DNA: TGCAGTGCTAGAGGCGGGAGGGGACGCAATGAGCAGTTCTTC
length: 15; D: -; V: TRBV7-2; J: TRBJ1-5; size: -; CDR3: CASSSLAIGQQPQHF; DNA: TGTGCCAGCAGCTCGTTAGCCATCGGGCAGCAGCCCCAGCATTTT
length: 13; D: -; V: TRBV2; J: TRBJ1-1; size: -; CDR3: CASRLRQFTEAFF; DNA: TGTGCCAGCAGACTCAGACAATTCACTGAAGCTTTCTTT
length: 15; D: -; V: TRBV6-5; J: TRBJ2-5; size: few; CDR3: CASRPGDFLGETQYF; DNA: TGTGCCAGCAGGCCCGGGGACTTTCTAGGGGAGACCCAGTACTTC
length: 20; D: TRBD1; V: TRBV7-9; J: TRBJ2-6; size: -; CDR3: CASSLKGTGGVVSGANVLTF; DNA: TGTGCCAGCAGCTTAAAAGGGACAGGGGGCGTAGTTTCTGGGGCCAACGTCCTGACTTTC
length: 15; D: -; V: TRBV7-2; J: TRBJ2-6; size: -; CDR3: CASSRAGYGANVLTF; DNA: TGTGCCAGCAGCCGAGCAGGGTACGGGGCCAACGTCCTGACTTTC
length: 12; D: -; V: TRBV5-5; J: TRBJ1-4; size: -; CDR3: CASSLEPAKLFF; DNA: TGTGCCAGCAGCTTGGAACCGGCTAAACTGTTTTTT
length: 15; D: -; V: TRBV14; J: TRBJ2-3; size: few; CDR3: CASSQAGRSTDTQYF; DNA: TGTGCCAGCAGCCAAGCCGGACGTAGCACAGATACGCAGTATTTT
length: 16; D: TRBD2; V: TRBV5-1; J: TRBJ2-5; size: few; CDR3: CASSLTSGGVVETQYF; DNA: TGCGCCAGCAGCTTGACTAGCGGGGGAGTTGTAGAGACCCAGTACTTC
length: 15; D: -; V: TRBV4-2; J: TRBJ2-1; size: few; CDR3: CASSHGSAGFNEQFF; DNA: TGTGCCAGCAGCCACGGTAGCGCAGGGTTCAATGAGCAGTTCTTC
length: 13; D: -; V: TRBV28; J: TRBJ2-7; size: -; CDR3: CASSNRALGEQYF; DNA: TGTGCCAGCAGTAACAGGGCTTTGGGCGAGCAGTACTTC
length: 11; D: -; V: TRBV5-1; J: TRBJ2-2; size: -; CDR3: CAGSLTRELFF; DNA: TGCGCCGGCAGCTTGACGAGGGAGCTGTTTTTT
length: 15; D: TRBD2; V: TRBV4-1; J: TRBJ2-5; size: -; CDR3: CASSQTGLAGGAQYF; DNA: TGCGCCAGCAGCCAGACAGGACTAGCGGGAGGGGCCCAGTACTTC
length: 17; D: TRBD2; V: TRBV11-2; J: TRBJ2-7; size: -; CDR3: CASRKREGLSWGYEQYF; DNA: TGTGCCAGCAGGAAGCGGGAGGGCCTCTCATGGGGTTACGAGCAGTACTTC
length: 13; D: -; V: TRBV3-1; J: TRBJ2-7; size: -; CDR3: CASSHNWTYEQYF; DNA: TGTGCCAGCAGCCATAACTGGACCTACGAGCAGTACTTC
length: 20; D: TRBD1; V: TRBV5-1; J: TRBJ2-1; size: -; CDR3: CASSLAAGQGVNFPNNEQFF; DNA: TGCGCCAGCAGCTTGGCAGCGGGACAGGGAGTAAATTTTCCAAACAATGAGCAGTTCTTC
length: 17; D: TRBD2; V: TRBV20-1; J: TRBJ2-5; size: -; CDR3: CSARSGVGRGGSETQYF; DNA: TGCAGTGCTAGATCGGGGGTCGGGCGGGGGGGCTCAGAGACCCAGTACTTC
length: 13; D: -; V: TRBV20-1; J: TRBJ2-7; size: -; CDR3: CSASRTLGYEQYF; DNA: TGCAGTGCTAGCCGGACCCTCGGCTACGAGCAGTACTTC
length: 15; D: -; V: TRBV20-1; J: TRBJ2-3; size: few; CDR3: CSVSFPSPNYYTQYF; DNA: TGCAGTGTTAGCTTTCCGTCGCCGAATTATTATACGCAGTATTTT
length: 15; D: -; V: TRBV7-2; J: TRBJ2-5; size: few; CDR3: CASSLIGGGSNEQYF; DNA: TGTGCCAGCAGCTTAATCGGGGGTGGGAGTAATGAGCAGTACTTC
length: 14; D: TRBD1; V: TRBV20-1; J: TRBJ1-1; size: -; CDR3: CSASGTGADTEAFF; DNA: TGCAGTGCTTCAGGGACAGGGGCGGACACTGAAGCTTTCTTT